These 18 T cell receptor beta chains share one sample of origin, sequenced in a study of T cells after yellow fever vaccination. TCRdb called the 5' RACE reads again in MiXCR, with one record for every CDR3 protein. Of hundreds of thousands of distinct CDR3 sequences listed, 15% to 20% are singletons. The sample here was PBMCs, taken before the yellow fever booster vaccination. The receptors here all came from a man aged 18 to 30 who received the YFV17D yellow fever vaccine.

The gene calls are TRBV28 and TRBJ2-3; 14 bases fit TRBD2. CDR1 and CDR2 (germline): MDHEN, SYDVKM. J lost 2 bases, V lost 6 bases, and 10 bases had no gene match. The CDR3 is made up of 18 amino acids. The CDR3 DNA follows: TGTGCCAGCAGACTTCTTGGACTAGCGGGGGGCCACACAGATACGCAGTATTTT. Protein product: CASRLLGLAGGHTDTQYF.

For the CDR3, the DNA is TGTGCCAGCAGCCCTAGACTAGCGGGGCCTTCCTACAATGAGCAGTTCTTC. It yields the protein CASSPRLAGPSYNEQFF. The chain combines TRBV7-2 with TRBJ2-1; TRBD2 aligns across 11 bases. J lost 1 base, V lost 5 bases, and 7 bases had no gene match. The CDR3 covers 17 residues. Per germline, CDR1 SGHTA and CDR2 FQGNSA. Variable domain in full (rest from reference TRBV7-2 and TRBJ2-1): GAGVSQSPSNKVTEKGKDVELRCDPISGHTALYWYRQSLGQGLEFLIYFQGNSAPDKSGLPSDRFSAERTGGSVSTLTIQRTQQEDSAVYLCASSPRLAGPSYNEQFFGPGTRLTVL.

The chain carries TRBV6-6 and TRBJ2-3, with D tentatively TRBD1 (6 bases). Germline CDR1 reads MNHNY; CDR2 reads SVGAGI (reference sequence). The CDR3 has 17 residues. Trimming left V 5 bases short and J 2 bases short, with 20 bases between. The CDR3 region is CASSRRQDPVPTDTQYF. CDR3 DNA: TGTGCCAGCAGTAGACGACAGGACCCCGTTCCCACAGATACGCAGTATTTT.

The V call is TRBV5-1, the J call TRBJ2-6; D could derive from TRBD1 or TRBD2 (5 bases each). Germline-derived CDR1 and CDR2 are SGHRS and YFSETQ. V lost 4 bases to trimming and J lost 4 bases, with 12 bases between them. This CDR3 is built from 15 residues. For the CDR3, the DNA is TGCGCCAGCAGCCCGAGGGGTTACGGGGCCAACGTCCTGACTTTC. It translates to CASSPRGYGANVLTF.

This chain uses TRBV6-2 or TRBV6-3 with TRBJ1-1, with TRBD1 identical over 8 bases. Trimming took 6 bases from V and 5 from J; bases not matched to a gene: 8. The CDR3 spans 14 residues. Germline V gene sequence: CDR1 MNHEY, CDR2 SVGEGT. This CDR3 is CASSRQGAGTEAFF. CDR3 in DNA: TGTGCCAGCAGCCGCCAGGGGGCCGGGACTGAAGCTTTCTTT.

V gene TRBV4-1 combines with J gene TRBJ2-5; D may be TRBD1 (6 bases). Trimming left V 1 base short and J 5 bases short, with 11 bases between. CDR3 length: 14 amino acids. CDR1 is MGHRA and CDR2 is YSYEKL in the germline V gene. CDR3 sequence (DNA): TGCGCCAGCAGCCAAGTCGCAGGGGTGGAGACCCAGTACTTC. Its translation: CASSQVAGVETQYF.

This clonotype was recorded a few times. This chain uses TRBV20-1 with TRBJ1-4, with a tentative D call TRBD1 (5 bases). The CDR3 loop spans 14 amino acids. V was trimmed by 5 bases and J by 5 bases, leaving 15 bases between them. CDR1 and CDR2 from the germline V gene are DFQATT and SNEGSKA (reference sequence). CDR3: CSAQPGTGNEKLFF. The CDR3 DNA is TGCAGTGCTCAACCCGGGACCGGGAATGAAAAACTGTTTTTT.

V and J are TRBV5-1 and TRBJ2-3; either TRBD1 or TRBD2 may fit D (6 bases each). CDR1 and CDR2 from the germline V gene are SGHRS and YFSETQ. The CDR3 spans 15 residues. V was shortened by 4 bases and J by 3 bases, with 15 bases between the two germline ends. DNA for the CDR3: TGCGCCAGCAGCACACAGGGAGGTTTAACAGATACGCAGTATTTT. The encoded protein is CASSTQGGLTDTQYF.

This chain connects TRBV15 to TRBJ1-2; 9 nucleotides match TRBD1. V lost 5 bases and J lost 3; bases outside the gene matches: 4. In germline, CDR1 is LNHNV, CDR2 YYDKDF (reference sequence). The CDR3 covers 14 residues. The CDR3 protein is CATSRDRADYGYTF. For the CDR3, the DNA is TGTGCCACCAGCCGGGACAGGGCGGACTATGGCTACACCTTC.

The gene calls are TRBV15 and TRBJ2-7, with D unclear. The V gene lost 10 bases and the J gene lost 3 bases, with 10 bases spanning the gap. This CDR3 spans 11 amino acids. Per germline, CDR1 LNHNV and CDR2 YYDKDF (reference sequence). CDR3 residues: CANAPGYEQYV. The CDR3 coding sequence is TGTGCCAACGCCCCGGGCTACGAGCAGTACGTC.

The chain joins TRBV20-1 to TRBJ2-2, with D possibly being TRBD1 or TRBD2 (5 bases each). The CDR3 extends over 15 amino acids. CDR1 and CDR2 from the germline V gene are DFQATT and SNEGSKA (reference sequence). The germline V and J ends were trimmed by 0 bases and 10 bases, with 18 bases remaining between them. CDR3: CSARDPGASYKELFF. The CDR3 coding sequence is TGCAGTGCTAGAGATCCCGGGGCCAGTTACAAGGAGCTGTTTTTT.

This clonotype was recorded a few times. The J gene is TRBJ1-4, the V gene TRBV4-1, with TRBD1 matching 7 bases. The ends lost 0 bases at V and 3 bases at J; junction bases unmatched: 10. CDR1 is MGHRA, CDR2 YSYEKL, per germline. The CDR3 sequence is 18 residues long. The CDR3 region has the DNA TGCGCCAGCAGCCAAGATAAAGGGACAGTATTTGCTAATGAAAAACTGTTTTTT. Its protein product is CASSQDKGTVFANEKLFF.

At least ten counts were recorded for this clonotype. This rearrangement joins TRBV7-6 to TRBJ2-1; 8 bases fit TRBD1. This CDR3 has 13 residues. Trimming at V came to 3 bases and at J to 7 bases, leaving 2 bases not matched to a gene. Germline loops: CDR1 SGHVS, CDR2 FNYEAQ. The CDR3 nucleotides read TGTGCCAGCAGCTTCTGGACAGGGAATGAGCAGTTCTTC. This encodes CASSFWTGNEQFF. The full variable domain, completed using reference TRBV7-6 and TRBJ2-1, is GAGVSQSPRYKVTKRGQDVALRCDPISGHVSLYWYRQALGQGPEFLTYFNYEAQQDKSGLPNDRFSAERPEGSISTLTIQRTEQRDSAMYRCASSFWTGNEQFFGPGTRLTVL.

The chain recombines TRBV6-6 with TRBJ1-4; maybe TRBD1 (6 bases). CDR1 is MNHNY, CDR2 SVGAGI, per germline (reference sequence). The CDR3 runs 16 residues. The V end lost 2 bases, the J end lost 5 bases, and 15 bases lay between the germline ends. This CDR3 is CASSYGLRGANEKLFF. CDR3 in DNA: TGTGCCAGCAGTTACGGGCTCAGGGGTGCGAATGAAAAACTGTTTTTT.

This chain connects TRBV12-3 or TRBV12-4 to TRBJ2-7, with no clear D. V was clipped by 3 bases and J by 7 bases, with 7 bases between them. There are 11 residues in the CDR3. CDR3 residues: CASSFGTEQYF. The CDR3 DNA reads as TGTGCCAGCAGTTTCGGTACGGAGCAGTACTTC.

The table lists this clonotype with a few counts. The chain has TRBV12-3 or TRBV12-4 and TRBJ2-7, with D tentatively TRBD1 (5 bases). The CDR3 has 13 residues. Trimming removed 6 bases from V and 1 base from J, with 10 bases in between. CDR3 DNA: TGTGCCAGCAGACGGCAGGGTTCCTACGAGCAGTACTTC. This encodes CASRRQGSYEQYF.

CDR3 nucleotide sequence: TGTGCCAGCAGTAGTCGACAGGGCTATGAAAAACTGTTTTTT. This gives the protein CASSSRQGYEKLFF. The chain couples TRBV2 to TRBJ1-4; 7 bases line up with TRBD1. Germline V lookup: CDR1 SNHLY, CDR2 FYNNEI. The CDR3 length is 14 residues. J was trimmed by 6 bases and V by 5 bases; bases with no gene match: 6.

This clonotype was recorded once. This chain uses TRBV11-3 with TRBJ2-1; 9 nucleotides align to TRBD1. Per germline, CDR1 SGHNT and CDR2 YENEEA. The trim removed 8 bases at V and 12 bases at J, leaving 11 bases unmatched. CDR3 length equals 13 residues. CDR3 region: CASSQGAQLSQFF. The CDR3, as DNA: TGTGCCAGCTCACAGGGGGCCCAGTTATCGCAGTTCTTC.